This T cell receptor beta chain was sequenced during a study of CD8 T cells in Susac syndrome. Overall study: When blood was drawn, the patients with Susac syndrome were therapy-naive, on corticosteroids, or on intravenous immunoglobulin alone. The study, taken as a whole, reports: The CD4+ T cell repertoires of Susac syndrome were found to show no clonal expansion.

Reverse transcription of about 0.5 to 1 ug RNA used random hexamers. By means of immunoSEQ multiplex PCR, TCR beta CDR3 spanning 54 Vbeta and 13 Jbeta underwent amplification. TCRdb used MiXCR to reprocess the immunoSEQ multiplex PCR reads, holding one entry per CDR3 protein. The table records approximately 160,000 distinct CDR3 sequences, roughly 95% of them present only once. This CDR3 has 12 amino acids. The V end was cut by 3 bases, the J end by 13 bases, with 10 bases between. CDR1 and CDR2 from the germline V gene are MNHEY and SMNVEV (reference sequence). Recently defined diagnostic criteria for definite or probable disease were fulfilled by Susac syndrome patients. The count of this clonotype is one. No antigen is known for it.

Sequencing was performed on CD4+ T cells from PBMCs. The TCR was taken from a human donor with Susac syndrome. The rearrangement joins TRBV27 to TRBJ1-6, with D perhaps TRBD1 (5 bases). The CDR3 DNA sequence: TGTGCCAGCAGTTTCGCTCGGGGGCCCCTCCACTTT. Its protein product is CASSFARGPLHF.